This T cell receptor (beta chain) was captured by sequencing in a study of cytomegalovirus exposure and HLA in healthy donors. Study conclusions and caveats: Cytomegalovirus association was listed for 164 TCR beta chains. The productive fraction for most TCR beta V segments was about 87% or about 30% in an earlier analysis. A classifier reportedly called cytomegalovirus status with high sensitivity and specificity. A later analysis found that most CMV-associated TCR beta chains appeared HLA-restricted.

V gave up 7 bases and J gave up 1 base; unmatched junction bases: 12. This CDR3 comprises 16 residues. CDR1 and CDR2 from the germline V gene are MNHEY and SMNVEV (reference sequence). As regards this clone: The target antigen is unknown.

PCR used 60 Vbeta primers and 13 Jbeta primers. Sequencing was performed with immunoSEQ multiplex PCR; in TCRdb, only in-frame clones are kept and a portion is missing. The sample has about 130,000 clones, about 69% seen once. The rearrangement joins TRBV27 to TRBJ2-7; TRBD2 aligns across 8 bases. Sequenced material: PBMCs. The receptor comes from a man between 25 and 39 years old in good health and CMV-seronegative. The CDR3, as DNA: TGTGCCAGCAAGGCTTTCGCAAGCGGGGGATCCTACGAGCAGTACTTC. Residues: CASKAFASGGSYEQYF.